The present TCR beta chain was sequenced within a study of long-term antiretroviral therapy in people with HIV. Study-level results: Repertoires in HIV (unlike those of controls) had narrower CDR3 length ranges. Blood collection from about 2004 to 2017 possibly occurred under older ART regimens.

Donors needed at least one pre-ART PBMC sample plus at least two post-ART samples. Researchers ran immunoSEQ v3.0 at survey level. Target depth was roughly 35,000-55,000 T-cell genomes per sample. Generated by immunoSEQ multiplex PCR, the TCRdb table keeps only in-frame clones and is missing some. The sample lists more than 30,000 clones; roughly 80% were seen once. The CDR3 is made up of 15 amino acids. Germline lookup yields CDR1 SGHTA and CDR2 FQGNSA. V lost 6 bases, J lost 3 bases, and 18 bases lay in between. As regards this clone: Antigen specificity is unknown.

This receptor was obtained from a man between 18 and 35 years old with HIV. The material sequenced was unsorted PBMCs, taken 0.4 years before starting antiretroviral therapy. V and J are TRBV7-2 and TRBJ2-7; TRBD1 is a possible D gene (6 bases). Written as DNA, the CDR3 is TGTGCCAGCAGGCTTGACCAGGGGAAGAGCTACGAGCAGTACTTC. This codes for CASRLDQGKSYEQYF.